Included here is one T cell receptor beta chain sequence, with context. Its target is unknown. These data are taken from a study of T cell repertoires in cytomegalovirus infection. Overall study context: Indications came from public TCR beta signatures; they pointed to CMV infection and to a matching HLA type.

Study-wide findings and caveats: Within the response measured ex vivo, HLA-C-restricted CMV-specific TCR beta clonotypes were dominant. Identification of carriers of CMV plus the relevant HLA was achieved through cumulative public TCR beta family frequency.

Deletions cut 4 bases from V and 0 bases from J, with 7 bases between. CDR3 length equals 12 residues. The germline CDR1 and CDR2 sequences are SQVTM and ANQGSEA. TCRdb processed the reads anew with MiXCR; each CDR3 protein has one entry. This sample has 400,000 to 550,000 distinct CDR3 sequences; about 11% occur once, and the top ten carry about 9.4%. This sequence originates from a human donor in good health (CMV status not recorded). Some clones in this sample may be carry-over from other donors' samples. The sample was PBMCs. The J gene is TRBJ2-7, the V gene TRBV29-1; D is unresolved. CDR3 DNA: TGCAGCGTTGTGGTGGACTCCTACGAGCAGTACTTC. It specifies CSVVVDSYEQYF.